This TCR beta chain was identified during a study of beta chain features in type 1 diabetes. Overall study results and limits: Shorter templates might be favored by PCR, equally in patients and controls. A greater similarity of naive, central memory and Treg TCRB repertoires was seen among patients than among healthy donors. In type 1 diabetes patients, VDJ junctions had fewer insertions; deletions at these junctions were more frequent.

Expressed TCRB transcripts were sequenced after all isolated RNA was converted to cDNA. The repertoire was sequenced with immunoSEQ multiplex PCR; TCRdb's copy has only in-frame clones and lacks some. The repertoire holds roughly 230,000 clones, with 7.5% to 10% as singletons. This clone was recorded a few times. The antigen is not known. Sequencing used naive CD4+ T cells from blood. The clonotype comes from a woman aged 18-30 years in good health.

CDR3 sequence reads: CASSLDSGRGTDTQYF. As DNA, the CDR3 is TGTGCCAGCAGCTTGGACTCGGGGAGGGGCACAGATACGCAGTATTTT. This rearrangement joins TRBV5-4 to TRBJ2-3, with 7 bases identical to TRBD2. Germline V gene sequence: CDR1 SGHNT, CDR2 YYREEE (reference sequence). The CDR3 is made up of 16 amino acids. With V trimmed by 0 bases and J by 1 base, 5 bases remained unmatched.